One and the same sample provided the 4 T cell receptor beta chains below, sequenced in a study of blood T cell repertoires in COVID-19. Profiling relied on immunoSEQ multiplex PCR, and the TCRdb table lists in-frame clones only, not all of them. In the table there are 310,000 or so clones, approximately 83% of which are singletons. The material sequenced was peripheral blood. These receptors were taken from a woman in her twenties or thirties who had recovered from COVID-19.

This chain joins TRBV3-1 (or the pseudogene TRBV3-2) and TRBJ2-1, with TRBD2 matching 9 bases. Trimming at V came to 0 bases and at J to 5 bases, leaving 2 bases not matched to a gene. This CDR3 comprises 15 residues. Looked up from germline, CDR1 is LGHDT and CDR2 is YNNKEL (reference sequence). CDR3 protein: CASSQEGLAHNEQFF. The CDR3 DNA reads as TGTGCCAGCAGCCAAGAGGGACTAGCACACAATGAGCAGTTCTTC.

The chain couples TRBV6-5 to TRBJ2-3, with D possibly being TRBD2 (6 bases). The V end was cut by 2 bases, the J end by 4 bases, with 16 bases between. This CDR3 region has 16 residues. The germline gives CDR1 MNHEY, CDR2 SVGAGI. For the CDR3, the DNA is TGTGCCAGCAGTTACAGCCACGGGGGTCAGGCAGATACGCAGTATTTT. It yields the protein CASSYSHGGQADTQYF.

This chain connects TRBV28 to TRBJ2-7; D call uncertain. The germline gives CDR1 MDHEN, CDR2 SYDVKM. The CDR3 has 14 amino acids. The ends were cut back, 8 bases at V and 5 bases at J, with 19 bases in the middle. The CDR3 bases are TGTGCCAGCTCCGCCCTGGAGTTGCCCCACGAGCAGTACTTC. Residues: CASSALELPHEQYF. Full variable domain (remainder filled in from reference TRBV28 and TRBJ2-7): DVKVTQSSRYLVKRTGEKVFLECVQDMDHENMFWYRQDPGLGLRLIYFSYDVKMKEKGDIPEGYSVSREKKERFSLILESASTNQTSMYLCASSALELPHEQYFGPGTRLTVT.

The chain uses TRBV5-6 and TRBJ2-3; a weak D match, TRBD1 (6 bases). Trimming pared 5 bases from V and 3 bases from J, leaving 10 bases between. The CDR3 runs to 13 residues. Looked up from germline, CDR1 is SGHDT and CDR2 is YYEEEE. The CDR3 protein is CASRLTGTDTQYF. As DNA, the CDR3 is TGTGCCAGCAGGCTGACAGGTACAGATACGCAGTATTTT.